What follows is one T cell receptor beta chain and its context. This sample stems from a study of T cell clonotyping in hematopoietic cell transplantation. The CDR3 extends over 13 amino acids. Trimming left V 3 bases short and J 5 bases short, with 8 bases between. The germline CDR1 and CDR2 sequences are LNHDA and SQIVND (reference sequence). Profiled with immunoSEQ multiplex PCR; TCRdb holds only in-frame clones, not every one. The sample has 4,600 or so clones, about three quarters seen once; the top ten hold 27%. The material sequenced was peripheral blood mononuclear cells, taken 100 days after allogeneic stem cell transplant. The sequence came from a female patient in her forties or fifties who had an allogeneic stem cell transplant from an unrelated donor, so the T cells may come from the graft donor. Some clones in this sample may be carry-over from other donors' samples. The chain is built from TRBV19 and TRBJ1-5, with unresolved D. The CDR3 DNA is TGTGCCAGTAGTATCCGGTTGGATCAGCCCCAGCATTTT. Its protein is CASSIRLDQPQHF.